These 19 T cell receptor beta chains share one sample of origin, sequenced in a study of blood T cell repertoires in COVID-19. Profiled with immunoSEQ multiplex PCR; TCRdb holds only in-frame clones, not every one. This sample yields 200,000 to 300,000 clones, of which approximately 80% are seen a single time; 27% belongs to the top ten. Sequencing used peripheral blood. These TCRs come from a man aged 35 to 55 with acute or convalescent COVID-19.

The CDR3 loop reads CASTLAGNPYEQYF. For the CDR3, the DNA is TGTGCCAGCACCCTGGCCGGGAACCCCTACGAGCAGTACTTC. V usage is TRBV11-2 and J usage is TRBJ2-7, with D maybe TRBD2 (5 bases). Trimming stripped 7 bases from V and 2 bases from J, with 15 bases between. This CDR3 is built from 14 residues. Germline V gene lookup returns CDR1 SGHAT and CDR2 FQNNGV. The whole variable domain, remainder taken from reference TRBV11-2 and TRBJ2-7, is EAGVAQSPRYKIIEKRQSVAFWCNPISGHATLYWYQQILGQGPKLLIQFQNNGVVDDSQLPKDRFSAERLKGVDSTLKIQPAKLEDSAVYLCASTLAGNPYEQYFGPGTRLTVT.

This clone appeared a single time. The chain couples TRBV28 to TRBJ1-2; TRBD1 matches 8 bases. The V and J ends lost 7 bases and 4 bases, in that order; junction bases with no gene match: 8. CDR3 length equals 14 residues. The germline V gene encodes CDR1 MDHEN and CDR2 SYDVKM. This CDR3 is CASTLDRVGYGYTF. The CDR3 DNA sequence: TGTGCCAGCACCTTGGACAGGGTGGGCTATGGCTACACCTTC.

The chain joins TRBV18 to TRBJ2-1; weak D call: TRBD1 (5 bases). Trimming shortened V by 2 bases and J by 0 bases, and 5 bases separated the two germline ends. This CDR3 contains 14 residues. CDR1 is KGHSH, CDR2 LQKENI, per germline. The CDR3, as DNA: TGTGCCAGCTCACCAGACAGCTCCTACAATGAGCAGTTCTTC. It translates to CASSPDSSYNEQFF.

A note on this clone: Within the sample, other DNA sequences also encode this same CDR3. The chain uses TRBV7-3 and TRBJ2-3; no clear D. The CDR3 extends over 13 amino acids. V dropped 3 bases and J dropped 1 base, with 5 bases sitting between them. Per the germline V gene, CDR1 is SGHTA and CDR2 is FQGTGA. Written as DNA, the CDR3 is TGTGCCAGCAGCTTTTCGGGCACAGATACGCAGTATTTT. It translates to CASSFSGTDTQYF.

The V call is TRBV10-3, the J call TRBJ2-5; 9 bases map to TRBD2. This CDR3 has 14 residues. Germline values: CDR1 ENHRY, CDR2 SYGVKD. V dropped 9 bases and J dropped 3; count of bases not matched to a gene: 8. The CDR3 protein is CAISFSGSEETQYF. The CDR3, as DNA: TGTGCCATATCTTTTAGCGGGAGTGAAGAGACCCAGTACTTC.

Comment on this clone: At the DNA level, this CDR3 is encoded by other sequences in the same sample as well. The J gene is TRBJ2-7, the V gene TRBV3-1 (or the pseudogene TRBV3-2), with no clear D. The CDR3 contains 14 residues. Germline-derived CDR1 and CDR2 are LGHDT and YNNKEL (reference sequence). The germline V and J ends were trimmed by 0 bases and 0 bases, with 6 bases remaining between them. The CDR3 DNA follows: TGTGCCAGCAGCCAAGACCCGAGCTCCTACGAGCAGTACTTC. This encodes CASSQDPSSYEQYF.

The V gene is TRBV15, the J gene TRBJ1-6; 9 nucleotides line up with TRBD1. The CDR3 is made up of 15 amino acids. V gave up 3 bases and J gave up 9 bases; unmatched junction bases: 6. Germline lookup yields CDR1 LNHNV and CDR2 YYDKDF (reference sequence). CDR3: CATSRDRGSGSPLHF. DNA of the CDR3: TGTGCCACCAGCAGGGACAGGGGATCGGGTTCACCCCTCCACTTT.

Note on this clone: This sample also contains other DNA sequences that code for the same CDR3. This rearrangement joins TRBV18 to TRBJ1-1; 8 bases line up with TRBD1. The CDR3 is 15 amino acids. The germline V gene encodes CDR1 KGHSH and CDR2 LQKENI. After removal of 3 bases from V and 1 base from J, the junction contained 4 bases not matched to a gene. CDR3 amino acids: CASSPSTGENTEAFF. DNA for the CDR3: TGTGCCAGCTCACCTTCGACAGGGGAGAACACTGAAGCTTTCTTT.

The J gene is TRBJ2-7, the V gene TRBV6-2 or TRBV6-3; possible D gene TRBD1, 5 bases. The CDR3 sequence is 15 residues long. V was trimmed by 5 bases and J by 3 bases, leaving 17 bases between them. Germline CDR1 is MNHEY and CDR2 is SVGEGT. CDR3 nucleotide sequence: TGTGCCAGCAGTCGCGCTCAGGGCCACAGCTACGAGCAGTACTTC. Protein product: CASSRAQGHSYEQYF.

The gene calls are TRBV9 and TRBJ2-4; the match to TRBD2 covers 8 bases. Per the germline V gene, CDR1 is SGDLS and CDR2 is YYNGEE. The CDR3 runs to 24 residues. Germline trimming cut 0 bases from V and 0 bases from J; bases unmatched to any gene: 26. The CDR3 protein is CASSVAQAGTSQSFNLVAKNIQYF. In DNA, the CDR3 is TGTGCCAGCAGCGTAGCCCAAGCCGGGACTAGTCAAAGCTTCAACCTCGTAGCCAAAAACATTCAGTACTTC.

The rearrangement links TRBV27 to TRBJ1-1; 7 positions agree with TRBD1. Trimming at V came to 2 bases and at J to 9 bases, leaving 3 bases not matched to a gene. Germline values: CDR1 MNHEY, CDR2 SMNVEV (reference sequence). The CDR3 has 12 amino acids. CDR3 nucleotides: TGTGCCAGCAGTTTACCGGGACAGCAAGCTTTCTTT. It is translated as CASSLPGQQAFF.

The rearrangement links TRBV2 to TRBJ1-1, with a possible D match to TRBD1 (6 bases). The germline V gene encodes CDR1 SNHLY and CDR2 FYNNEI. The CDR3 totals 14 residues. Trimming removed 4 bases from V and 1 base from J, with 10 bases in between. In nucleotides, the CDR3 is TGTGCCAGCAGTGGGCGGACAGCGAACACTGAAGCTTTCTTT. It is translated as CASSGRTANTEAFF.

This clone was counted between two and nine times. The chain uses TRBV3-1 (or the pseudogene TRBV3-2) and TRBJ1-2; D may be TRBD1 (5 bases). The V gene's germline CDR1 is LGHDT and CDR2 YNNKEL (reference sequence). The CDR3 covers 16 residues. The V end was cut by 2 bases, the J end by 2 bases, with 15 bases between. The CDR3: CASSQSLTGGNYGYTF. The CDR3 nucleotides are TGTGCCAGCAGCCAAAGTTTAACCGGGGGGAACTATGGCTACACCTTC.

The chain couples TRBV5-1 to TRBJ1-6, with D unclear. Per germline, CDR1 SGHRS and CDR2 YFSETQ. The CDR3 has 16 amino acids. V shed 4 bases and J shed 9 bases, with 20 bases lying between them. The CDR3 sequence: CASSRSGPPEGSPLHF. For the CDR3, the DNA is TGCGCCAGCAGCAGATCAGGACCTCCCGAGGGTTCACCCCTCCACTTT.

This clone was detected only once. The chain employs TRBV10-3 and TRBJ1-5, with 11 nucleotides matching TRBD1. The CDR3 covers 18 residues. With V trimmed by 6 bases and J by 1 base, 11 bases remained unmatched. The germline CDR1 and CDR2 sequences are ENHRY and SYGVKD. The CDR3: CAISGVWTGGGSNQPQHF. Written as DNA, the CDR3 is TGTGCCATCAGCGGAGTCTGGACAGGGGGCGGAAGCAATCAGCCCCAGCATTTT.

The chain employs TRBV7-2 and TRBJ2-1; weak D call: TRBD2 (7 bases). Germline CDR1 is SGHTA and CDR2 is FQGNSA. The CDR3 is 16 amino acids. Trimming took 2 bases from V and 8 from J, leaving 19 bases between them. The CDR3: CASSLTGGGLLYEQFF. The CDR3 coding sequence is TGTGCCAGCAGCTTAACTGGCGGGGGCTTGCTCTATGAGCAGTTCTTC.

This rearrangement joins TRBV4-2 to TRBJ2-5; TRBD2 aligns across 13 bases. Germline CDR1 is LGHNA and CDR2 is YNFKEQ. The V and J ends lost 3 bases and 4 bases, in that order; junction bases with no gene match: 14. The CDR3 has 19 residues. CDR3 nucleotides: TGTGCCAGCAGCCACCCCATCGGGACTAGCGGGACAAGTCGAGAGACCCAGTACTTC. Protein sequence: CASSHPIGTSGTSRETQYF.

Only one count was recorded for this clone. The rearrangement links TRBV6-5 to TRBJ1-1; 8 nucleotides align to TRBD1. Looked up from germline, CDR1 is MNHEY and CDR2 is SVGAGI. The trim removed 0 bases at V and 4 bases at J, leaving 1 base unmatched. The CDR3 runs to 14 residues. The CDR3 region is CASSYSQGATEAFF. The DNA of the CDR3 is TGTGCCAGCAGTTACTCCCAGGGGGCCACTGAAGCTTTCTTT.

This rearrangement joins TRBV18 to TRBJ1-6; D is unresolved. Germline assignment: CDR1 KGHSH and CDR2 LQKENI. Trimming took 3 bases from V and 9 from J, leaving 9 bases between them. CDR3 size: 13 residues. The CDR3 DNA is TGTGCCAGCTCACCCGAAGGAGGTTCACCCCTCCACTTT. Its protein product is CASSPEGGSPLHF.